This T cell receptor beta chain was observed in a study of shared clonotypes between healthy human individuals. Replicate PCRs run on unsorted PBMC used around 330 ng DNA, which was approximately 29,000 T cell genomes. Profiled with immunoSEQ multiplex PCR; TCRdb holds only in-frame clones, not every one. The profile shows approximately 480,000 clones, about three quarters of them singletons. Trimming shortened V by 1 base and J by 0 bases, and 19 bases separated the two germline ends. The length of the CDR3 is 19 residues. Looked up from germline, CDR1 is SEHNR and CDR2 is FQNEAQ (reference sequence).

The material sequenced was PBMCs. V usage is TRBV7-9 and J usage is TRBJ2-1; the D call may be TRBD1 or TRBD2 (6 bases each). The clonotype comes from a woman aged 40 to 55 in good health. Some clones in this sample may be carry-over from other donors' samples. CDR3: CASSLGGAERPSSYNEQFF. CDR3 bases: TGTGCCAGCAGCTTAGGGGGGGCAGAGCGACCCAGCTCCTACAATGAGCAGTTCTTC.